This T cell receptor beta chain comes out of a study of T cell responses to AZD1222 COVID-19 vaccine. This clone was observed a single time. V gave up 8 bases and J gave up 7 bases, with 26 bases separating them. The CDR3 spans 17 residues. The germline gives CDR1 LNHDA, CDR2 SQIVND (reference sequence). Profiling relied on immunoSEQ multiplex PCR, and the TCRdb table lists in-frame clones only, not all of them. The sample shows more than 120,000 clones, more than 85% of them seen only once. Sequences were derived from peripheral blood, sampled on day 0 of AZD1222 vaccination. V usage is TRBV19 and J usage is TRBJ2-2; D may be TRBD2 (5 bases). This clonotype was sampled from an adult in good health. The CDR3 coding sequence is TGTGCCAGTGCAACGCCCTATTACGGGGAGAATGGCGGGGAGCTGTTTTTT. Translating it yields CASATPYYGENGGELFF.